One sample yielded the 16 T cell receptor beta chains listed below, sequenced in a study of shared clonotypes between healthy human individuals. Some clones are missing from TCRdb's copy, which holds only in-frame ones; the method was immunoSEQ multiplex PCR. The sample lists approximately 1.5 million clones, 97% to 99% occurring once. The sample comprised naive CD4+ T cells sorted from blood. Subset of the sample: CD45RA+ positively selected. These receptor sequences come from a man aged 25-40 years in good health.

The chain links TRBV6-5 to TRBJ2-2; D is uncertain. Germline V CDR1 and CDR2: MNHEY, SVGAGI. V lost 2 bases to trimming and J lost 4 bases, with 5 bases between them. The CDR3 is 13 residues long. The chain's CDR3 is CASSYAATGELFF. Here the CDR3 DNA reads TGTGCCAGCAGTTACGCGGCCACCGGGGAGCTGTTTTTT.

The V call is TRBV9, the J call TRBJ2-2; D is perhaps TRBD1 (5 bases). Germline assignment: CDR1 SGDLS and CDR2 YYNGEE. V lost 4 bases and J lost 9, with 13 bases in between. The CDR3 is made up of 13 amino acids. As DNA, the CDR3 is TGTGCCAGCAGCATCGACAGTTCCCGGGAGCTGTTTTTT. It codes for CASSIDSSRELFF.

The rearrangement joins TRBV11-3 to TRBJ2-7; 8 bases map to TRBD2. The trim removed 6 bases at V and 3 bases at J, leaving 19 bases unmatched. Germline V lookup: CDR1 SGHNT, CDR2 YENEEA. CDR3 length: 18 residues. In DNA form, the CDR3 reads TGTGCCAGCAGTTTCCATCTTCTCTCTGGGACTAGACTCTACGAGCAGTACTTC. Translated, it gives CASSFHLLSGTRLYEQYF.

The rearrangement joins TRBV5-1 to TRBJ2-3, with D unresolved. CDR1 and CDR2 (germline): SGHRS, YFSETQ. V lost 5 bases, J lost 2 bases, and 12 bases lay in between. The CDR3 extends over 14 amino acids. The DNA for the CDR3 is TGCGCCAGCAGGTCAAGCGCCCCCACAGATACGCAGTATTTT. This translates into CASRSSAPTDTQYF.

The J gene is TRBJ2-7, the V gene TRBV5-4; TRBD1 might be the D (5 bases). Germline assignment: CDR1 SGHNT and CDR2 YYREEE (reference sequence). The CDR3 extends over 13 amino acids. Trimming took 0 bases from V and 5 from J, leaving 9 bases between them. The CDR3 here is CASSLAQGDEQYF. DNA for the CDR3: TGTGCCAGCAGCTTGGCCCAGGGTGACGAGCAGTACTTC.

The chain is built from TRBV18 and TRBJ2-7; TRBD1 aligns across 7 bases. Germline V gives CDR1 KGHSH, CDR2 LQKENI. This CDR3 spans 15 amino acids. V lost 3 bases to trimming and J lost 3 bases; unmatched junction nucleotides: 8. CDR3: CASSPYAGTDYEQYF. The CDR3 coding sequence is TGTGCCAGCTCACCGTACGCCGGGACAGACTACGAGCAGTACTTC.

This chain connects TRBV9 to TRBJ2-7; maybe TRBD1 (5 bases). CDR1 SGDLS and CDR2 YYNGEE come from the germline V gene. CDR3 size: 15 residues. Trimming cost V 0 bases and J 4 bases, with 14 bases left between them. This chain's CDR3 is CASSVGQGNGYEQYF. CDR3 sequence (DNA): TGTGCCAGCAGCGTAGGGCAGGGAAATGGGTACGAGCAGTACTTC. The entire variable domain, with the rest obtained from reference TRBV9 and TRBJ2-7, is as follows: DSGVTQTPKHLITATGQRVTLRCSPRSGDLSVYWYQQSLDQGLQFLIQYYNGEERAKGNILERFSAQQFPDLHSELNLSSLELGDSALYFCASSVGQGNGYEQYFGPGTRLTVT.

CDR3 loop: CASSLNQGSQHF. The CDR3 DNA reads TGTGCCAGCTCACTCAACCAGGGGTCCCAGCATTTT. The gene calls are TRBV18 and TRBJ1-5, with D possibly being TRBD1 (6 bases). Per germline, CDR1 KGHSH and CDR2 LQKENI. Trimming removed 4 bases at V and 11 bases at J, with 12 bases between. CDR3 length equals 12 residues.

The chain combines TRBV7-2 with TRBJ2-2; 7 bases map to TRBD2. Trimming removed 5 bases from V and 6 bases from J; junction bases left unmatched: 3. The germline V gene encodes CDR1 SGHTA and CDR2 FQGNSA. The CDR3 contains 13 residues. Written as DNA, the CDR3 is TGTGCCAGCAGCACAGGACTAGCCGGGGAGCTGTTTTTT. Its translation is CASSTGLAGELFF. The variable domain in full, with the rest retrieved from reference TRBV7-2 and TRBJ2-2, is GAGVSQSPSNKVTEKGKDVELRCDPISGHTALYWYRQSLGQGLEFLIYFQGNSAPDKSGLPSDRFSAERTGGSVSTLTIQRTQQEDSAVYLCASSTGLAGELFFGEGSRLTVL.

The chain has TRBV15 and TRBJ2-7, with a tentative D call TRBD2 (6 bases). This CDR3 comprises 17 residues. Trimming took off 0 bases at V and 4 bases at J, with 19 bases between the two ends. Per germline, CDR1 LNHNV and CDR2 YYDKDF (reference sequence). CDR3 bases: TGTGCCACCAGCAGAGATCTGGGCGGGATCATGTCGTACGAGCAGTACTTC. This gives the protein CATSRDLGGIMSYEQYF.

The CDR3 is CASSTGLSDTQYF. The DNA of the CDR3 is TGCGCCAGCAGCACGGGACTCTCAGATACGCAGTATTTT. The chain employs TRBV5-1 and TRBJ2-3; a weak D match, TRBD2 (6 bases). V was clipped by 4 bases and J by 4 bases, with 10 bases between them. Germline lookup yields CDR1 SGHRS and CDR2 YFSETQ. This CDR3 has 13 amino acids. Combining the CDR3 with reference TRBV5-1 and TRBJ2-3 gives the whole variable domain KAGVTQTPRYLIKTRGQQVTLSCSPISGHRSVSWYQQTPGQGLQFLFEYFSETQRNKGNFPGRFSGRQFSNSRSEMNVSTLELGDSALYLCASSTGLSDTQYFGPGTRLTVL.

J is TRBJ2-7 and V is TRBV28; D remains ambiguous. Deletions cut 3 bases from V and 2 bases from J, with 8 bases between. The CDR3 consists of 13 residues. Germline V gene data show CDR1 as MDHEN and CDR2 as SYDVKM. The CDR3 here is CASSFGGPYEQYF. The CDR3 DNA reads TGTGCCAGCAGTTTCGGCGGACCCTACGAGCAGTACTTC. Together with reference TRBV28 and TRBJ2-7, the CDR3 gives the full variable domain: DVKVTQSSRYLVKRTGEKVFLECVQDMDHENMFWYRQDPGLGLRLIYFSYDVKMKEKGDIPEGYSVSREKKERFSLILESASTNQTSMYLCASSFGGPYEQYFGPGTRLTVT.

The J gene is TRBJ2-2, the V gene TRBV28; tentatively, D is TRBD1 (5 bases). This CDR3 contains 13 residues. V was cut by 7 bases and J by 3 bases, with 9 bases left in between. Per germline, CDR1 MDHEN and CDR2 SYDVKM. This CDR3 is CASKLTDTGELFF. The CDR3 DNA follows: TGTGCCAGCAAACTGACAGACACCGGGGAGCTGTTTTTT.

The chain couples TRBV15 to TRBJ1-1; D might be TRBD1 (5 bases). V was trimmed by 0 bases and J by 3 bases, leaving 14 bases between them. The CDR3 sequence is 16 residues long. Germline V gene sequence: CDR1 LNHNV, CDR2 YYDKDF (reference sequence). The CDR3 DNA sequence: TGTGCCACCAGCAGAGATCCCGGGGCCGGAGACACTGAAGCTTTCTTT. This sequence encodes CATSRDPGAGDTEAFF.

The chain employs TRBV7-2 and TRBJ2-3, with 9 bases aligning to TRBD2. The length of the CDR3 is 14 residues. Trimming at V came to 5 bases and at J to 7 bases, leaving 7 bases not matched to a gene. Germline values: CDR1 SGHTA, CDR2 FQGNSA. The CDR3 coding sequence is TGTGCCAGCAGCCTCGGACTAGCGCTAAATACGCAGTATTTT. The encoded protein is CASSLGLALNTQYF.

CDR3 in DNA: TGTGCCAGTAGAGGAGGGGGGCCCACCGGGGAGCTGTTTTTT. Amino acid sequence: CASRGGGPTGELFF. The chain links TRBV19 to TRBJ2-2, with D perhaps being TRBD1 or TRBD2 (6 bases each). Trimming removed 6 bases from V and 4 bases from J, with 12 bases in between. Germline V gene lookup returns CDR1 LNHDA and CDR2 SQIVND (reference sequence). The CDR3 length is 14 residues.